These 20 T cell receptor beta chains were all obtained from the same sample, sequenced in a study of shared clonotypes between healthy human individuals (dated by TCRdb to 2020 to 2021). The library was made by the immunoSEQ multiplex PCR assay. In TCRdb, the immuneACCESS table is reduced to in-frame sequences with V and J assigned. These tables do not hold every clone; where another copy was compared, an unresolved V gene accounts for under half, and the others remain unexplained. Recorded for this sample are about 330,000 clones; roughly 70% of them occurred a single time. The ten most abundant clones make up around a tenth of the sample. Material: memory CD4+ T cells sorted from blood. The cell subset or site label, as the study defines it: CD45RA-negative fraction. These TCRs come from a man aged 30 to 45 in good health.

The chain carries TRBV19 and TRBJ1-5; D remains unclear. CDR1 and CDR2 from the germline V gene are LNHDA and SQIVND (reference sequence). Trimming removed 2 bases at V and 1 base at J, with 9 bases between. This CDR3 has 15 residues. The CDR3 sequence is CASSIRWTSNQPQHF. CDR3 nucleotides: TGTGCCAGTAGTATACGGTGGACGAGCAATCAGCCCCAGCATTTT.

The rearrangement links TRBV5-1 to TRBJ2-1, with 15 nucleotides matching TRBD2. Germline V lookup: CDR1 SGHRS, CDR2 YFSETQ. Trimming at V came to 0 bases and at J to 0 bases, leaving 4 bases not matched to a gene. The CDR3 totals 19 residues. CDR3 residues: CASSLAGLAGGRSYNEQFF. The CDR3 nucleotides are TGCGCCAGCAGCTTGGCAGGACTAGCGGGAGGGCGCTCCTACAATGAGCAGTTCTTC.

The chain combines TRBV2 with TRBJ1-1; D remains unclear. The CDR3 sequence is 14 residues long. Trimming removed 1 base from V and 1 base from J, with 7 bases in between. CDR1 and CDR2 (germline): SNHLY, FYNNEI. DNA of the CDR3: TGTGCCAGCAGTGAAGGGGCAGCGAACACTGAAGCTTTCTTT. Protein product: CASSEGAANTEAFF.

The CDR3, as DNA: TGTGCCAGCAGTATAAGACAGGGATCGGAGACCCAGTACTTC. It specifies CASSIRQGSETQYF. V and J are TRBV7-2 and TRBJ2-5; 7 bases match TRBD1. The CDR3 is made up of 14 amino acids. The germline gives CDR1 SGHTA, CDR2 FQGNSA. The junction had 9 bases not matched to a gene; V was cut back by 6 bases and J by 5 bases.

The CDR3: CASTGVARETQYF. The DNA of the CDR3 is TGTGCCAGCACCGGGGTGGCCCGGGAGACCCAGTACTTC. The chain combines TRBV2 with TRBJ2-5, with a tentative D call TRBD2 (5 bases). Trimming left V 7 bases short and J 5 bases short, with 14 bases between. Germline CDR1 reads SNHLY; CDR2 reads FYNNEI. CDR3 length: 13 amino acids. The full variable domain, with the rest looked up from reference TRBV2 and TRBJ2-5, is EPEVTQTPSHQVTQMGQEVILRCVPISNHLYFYWYRQILGQKVEFLVSFYNNEISEKSEIFDDQFSVERPDGSNFTLKIRSTKLEDSAMYFCASTGVARETQYFGPGTRLLVL.

V is TRBV6-8 and J is TRBJ2-7; TRBD1 matches 7 bases. This CDR3 has 16 amino acids. With V trimmed by 0 bases and J by 0 bases, 5 bases remained unmatched. Germline V gene lookup returns CDR1 MNHGY and CDR2 SAAAGT. Here the CDR3 DNA reads TGTGCCAGCAGTTACTCGACAGGGTCGGGCTCCTACGAGCAGTACTTC. Protein: CASSYSTGSGSYEQYF.

The V call is TRBV4-3, the J call TRBJ2-3; 9 bases map to TRBD1. V was clipped by 2 bases and J by 4 bases; unmatched bases: 4. Germline loops: CDR1 LGHNA, CDR2 YSLEER. CDR3 length: 15 amino acids. The CDR3 region has the DNA TGCGCCAGCAGCCAACTACAGGGGGCGTCAGATACGCAGTATTTT. It translates to CASSQLQGASDTQYF.

This rearrangement joins TRBV5-1 to TRBJ2-1; D may be TRBD2 (5 bases). The germline gives CDR1 SGHRS, CDR2 YFSETQ. This CDR3 spans 16 amino acids. V was clipped by 0 bases and J by 2 bases, with 12 bases between them. This CDR3 reads CASSLEQRRPYNEQFF. The CDR3 bases are TGCGCCAGCAGCTTGGAACAGCGGCGCCCCTACAATGAGCAGTTCTTC.

V gene TRBV5-4 combines with J gene TRBJ2-7, with 10 bases identical to TRBD1. J was trimmed by 3 bases and V by 1 base; bases with no gene match: 4. CDR3 length: 15 amino acids. Per germline, CDR1 SGHNT and CDR2 YYREEE (reference sequence). The CDR3 loop is CASSLQDRGFYEQYF. DNA for the CDR3: TGTGCCAGCAGCTTGCAGGACAGGGGGTTCTACGAGCAGTACTTC.

A few counts support this clone. The rearrangement links TRBV29-1 to TRBJ1-1; D ambiguous. V lost 1 base, J lost 10 bases, and 13 bases lay in between. The CDR3 sequence is 12 residues long. Looked up from germline, CDR1 is SQVTM and CDR2 is ANQGSEA. CDR3 coding DNA: TGCAGCGTTGAAGCCCCGGACGAATTAGCTTTCTTT. Its protein product is CSVEAPDELAFF.

In this sample, this clone turned up once. The chain carries TRBV4-1 and TRBJ2-1; 11 bases are a match to TRBD1. The CDR3 sequence is 14 residues long. J lost 7 bases, V lost 8 bases, and 7 bases had no gene match. The germline CDR1 and CDR2 sequences are MGHRA and YSYEKL. The CDR3 spells CASLGGTGGNEQFF. Here the CDR3 DNA reads TGCGCCAGCCTCGGCGGGACAGGGGGTAATGAGCAGTTCTTC.

This chain uses TRBV5-4 with TRBJ2-3; 11 nucleotides align to TRBD2. The germline V gene has CDR1 SGHNT and CDR2 YYREEE (reference sequence). There are 16 residues in the CDR3. The junction had 6 bases not matched to a gene; V was cut back by 2 bases and J by 4 bases. CDR3 region: CASSFKTSGSADTQYF. The DNA for the CDR3 is TGTGCCAGCAGCTTCAAAACTAGCGGGAGTGCAGATACGCAGTATTTT.

This rearrangement joins TRBV27 to TRBJ2-6; perhaps TRBD2 as D (6 bases). CDR1 is MNHEY and CDR2 is SMNVEV in the germline V gene (reference sequence). Trimming took 7 bases from V and 0 from J, leaving 10 bases between them. CDR3 length: 15 amino acids. The CDR3 DNA sequence: TGTGCCAGCACCCTCGGGGGCTCTGGGGCCAACGTCCTGACTTTC. As protein: CASTLGGSGANVLTF.

This clone was picked up a small number of times. The gene calls are TRBV6-1 and TRBJ1-1, with TRBD1 as a possible D gene (6 bases). The CDR3 sequence is 13 residues long. Germline V lookup: CDR1 MNHNS, CDR2 SASEGT. V was cut by 6 bases and J by 10 bases, with 18 bases left in between. CDR3 sequence (DNA): TGTGCCAGCAGGAGACAGGCCCTACCCGTAGCTTTCTTT. This sequence encodes CASRRQALPVAFF.

The rearrangement uses TRBV6-6 and TRBJ2-2, with D possibly matching TRBD1 (6 bases). Germline CDR1 reads MNHNY; CDR2 reads SVGAGI (reference sequence). This CDR3 region has 12 residues. The germline V and J ends were trimmed by 8 bases and 10 bases, with 14 bases remaining between them. The DNA for the CDR3 is TGTGCCAGCCGGCAGGGGCCAGAGGAGCTGTTTTTT. This codes for CASRQGPEELFF.

The chain is built from TRBV15 and TRBJ2-1; 8 bases are shared with TRBD2. V trimming: 0 bases; J trimming: 3 bases; junction bases outside the gene matches: 4. The CDR3 length is 16 residues. Per germline, CDR1 LNHNV and CDR2 YYDKDF (reference sequence). The CDR3 protein is CATSRDLSGSYNEQFF. The CDR3 DNA reads as TGTGCCACCAGCAGAGATCTAAGCGGGAGCTACAATGAGCAGTTCTTC.

The genes are TRBV18 and TRBJ1-2; 7 bases match TRBD1. The germline V gene has CDR1 KGHSH and CDR2 LQKENI. After removal of 4 bases from V and 4 bases from J, the junction contained 3 bases not matched to a gene. This CDR3 comprises 13 residues. The CDR3 nucleotides read TGTGCCAGCTCACGACAGGGAGGCTATGGCTACACCTTC. Its protein product is CASSRQGGYGYTF.

The table lists this clone with a count of one. The chain employs TRBV5-1 and TRBJ1-4, with D possibly matching TRBD1 (5 bases). Per the germline V gene, CDR1 is SGHRS and CDR2 is YFSETQ. The CDR3 has 15 residues. V lost 4 bases, J lost 5 bases, and 15 bases lay in between. Here the CDR3 reads CASSISGTGNEKLFF. DNA of the CDR3: TGCGCCAGCAGCATATCCGGGACGGGAAATGAAAAACTGTTTTTT.

This clone was recorded at least ten times. The chain uses TRBV18 and TRBJ2-7; perhaps TRBD2 as D (6 bases). The CDR3 contains 13 residues. V shed 4 bases and J shed 6 bases, with 13 bases lying between them. Germline CDR1 is KGHSH and CDR2 is LQKENI. The CDR3 nucleotides read TGTGCCAGCTCACGAGGAGGGCTCATCGAGCAGTACTTC. It encodes CASSRGGLIEQYF.

The chain employs TRBV20-1 and TRBJ1-1; D not certain. The CDR3 consists of 11 residues. Germline CDR1 DFQATT, CDR2 SNEGSKA (reference sequence). The CDR3 loop is CSTTQNTEAFF. Written as DNA, the CDR3 is TGCAGCACGACGCAGAACACTGAAGCTTTCTTT.